Below, 25 T cell receptor beta chains from the same sample are listed, as sequenced in a study of blood T cell repertoires in COVID-19. The repertoire was sequenced with immunoSEQ multiplex PCR; TCRdb's copy has only in-frame clones and lacks some. The sample has under 200,000 clones; 80% to 90% are singletons. Sequencing was performed on peripheral blood. These receptors were taken from a middle-aged man with active or convalescent COVID-19.

Details on this clone: The sample has other DNA sequences that encode this CDR3 too. The chain employs TRBV9 and TRBJ2-3; the D gene is possibly TRBD2 (7 bases). The V end was cut by 4 bases, the J end by 3 bases, with 12 bases between. The CDR3 is made up of 14 amino acids. The germline gives CDR1 SGDLS, CDR2 YYNGEE. As DNA, the CDR3 is TGTGCCAGCAGCCCGCGGGGGACAACAGATACGCAGTATTTT. It yields the protein CASSPRGTTDTQYF.

This clone was counted once. The chain uses TRBV9 and TRBJ2-2; TRBD2 matches 11 bases. With V trimmed by 1 base and J by 7 bases, 6 bases remained unmatched. Per the germline V gene, CDR1 is SGDLS and CDR2 is YYNGEE. There are 16 residues in the CDR3. The CDR3 nucleotides are TGTGCCAGCAGCGTACTAGCGGGGGGCGGGGACGGGGAGCTGTTTTTT. It yields the protein CASSVLAGGGDGELFF.

The chain is built from TRBV19 and TRBJ2-1, with a possible D match to TRBD1 (6 bases). CDR3 length equals 15 residues. Germline CDR1 is LNHDA and CDR2 is SQIVND (reference sequence). Trimming stripped 6 bases from V and 4 bases from J, with 16 bases between. CDR3 sequence reads: CASSLDSVGYNEQFF. The CDR3 DNA follows: TGTGCCAGTAGCCTGGACAGCGTGGGGTACAATGAGCAGTTCTTC. The full variable domain, in which reference TRBV19 and TRBJ2-1 provide the parts outside the CDR3, is DGGITQSPKYLFRKEGQNVTLSCEQNLNHDAMYWYRQDPGQGLRLIYYSQIVNDFQKGDIAEGYSVSREKKESFPLTVTSAQKNPTAFYLCASSLDSVGYNEQFFGPGTRLTVL.

CDR3: CASSLTGSIAYGYTF. The CDR3 DNA reads TGTGCCAGCAGCTTGACAGGGTCGATTGCCTATGGCTACACCTTC. This sequence joins TRBV11-2 and TRBJ1-2; 7 bases match TRBD1. This CDR3 is 15 amino acids long. Germline-derived CDR1 and CDR2 are SGHAT and FQNNGV. J lost 4 bases, V lost 3 bases, and 8 bases had no gene match.

The V call is TRBV10-1, the J call TRBJ1-2, with TRBD1 matching 7 bases. The junction had 9 bases not matched to a gene; V was cut back by 6 bases and J by 8 bases. Germline values: CDR1 WNHNN, CDR2 SYGVQD (reference sequence). This CDR3 has 13 amino acids. This chain's CDR3 is CASSSQGTYGYTF. Written as DNA, the CDR3 is TGCGCCAGCAGCTCACAGGGGACCTACGGCTACACCTTC.

The chain carries TRBV3-1 (or the pseudogene TRBV3-2) and TRBJ1-5, with D perhaps matching TRBD1 (6 bases). Germline CDR1 LGHDT, CDR2 YNNKEL (reference sequence). With 3 bases removed from V and 8 bases from J, the gap between germline ends came to 11 bases. There are 13 residues in the CDR3. The CDR3 region is CASSQGAGEPQHF. CDR3 nucleotides: TGTGCCAGCAGCCAGGGGGCAGGGGAGCCCCAGCATTTT.

This rearrangement joins TRBV6-4 to TRBJ1-2; TRBD1 matches at 8 bases. Germline lookup yields CDR1 MRHNA and CDR2 SNTAGT. V lost 2 bases, J lost 7 bases, and 6 bases stayed unmatched. This CDR3 is 14 amino acids long. Written as DNA, the CDR3 is TGTGCCAGCAGTGACCAGGGGGCGGTCGGTGGCTACACCTTC. Residues: CASSDQGAVGGYTF.

This clone was picked up a small number of times. The chain is built from TRBV5-1 and TRBJ1-4; 8 bases are a match to TRBD1. The V gene's germline CDR1 is SGHRS and CDR2 YFSETQ. The CDR3 extends over 17 amino acids. Unmatched junction bases numbered 5, after V lost 0 bases and J lost 1 base. The CDR3 reads CASSLGRGLGTNEKLFF. The CDR3 DNA reads as TGCGCCAGCAGCTTGGGCAGGGGGCTGGGAACTAATGAAAAACTGTTTTTT.

This rearrangement joins TRBV27 to TRBJ2-5; D may be TRBD1 (6 bases). Trimming shortened V by 1 base and J by 2 bases, and 8 bases separated the two germline ends. CDR1 and CDR2 (germline): MNHEY, SMNVEV (reference sequence). The CDR3 runs to 14 residues. CDR3 sequence: CASSLLDSQETQYF. DNA for the CDR3: TGTGCCAGCAGTTTATTGGACAGTCAAGAGACCCAGTACTTC.

This clone has only a few counts. The chain combines TRBV7-9 with TRBJ2-2, with TRBD1 as a possible D gene (6 bases). CDR1 SEHNR and CDR2 FQNEAQ come from the germline V gene (reference sequence). There are 17 residues in the CDR3. V lost 2 bases and J 4 bases, leaving 17 bases between the germline ends. The CDR3 DNA follows: TGTGCCAGCAGCTTAATCTCCAGGGGTCCGAGCACCGGGGAGCTGTTTTTT. This sequence encodes CASSLISRGPSTGELFF.

This clone was observed once. The chain has TRBV6-1 and TRBJ1-5; possible D gene TRBD1, 6 bases. The V and J ends lost 2 bases and 6 bases respectively, with 14 bases between them. The CDR3 totals 15 residues. Germline CDR1 and CDR2: MNHNS and SASEGT. In DNA, the CDR3 is TGTGCCAGCAGTGAATTTACAGGGATGGGTCAGCCCCAGCATTTT. Protein: CASSEFTGMGQPQHF.

As concerns this clone: Compared with germline, one end of the junction differs, possibly owing to a read error. V gene TRBV7-7 combines with J gene TRBJ2-2; D uncertain. Germline V gene lookup returns CDR1 SSHAT and CDR2 FNYEAQ (reference sequence). CDR3 length equals 12 residues. The CDR3 region has the DNA TGTGCTAGCAGCCAGTCGGGCGGGGAGCTGTTTTTT. It yields the protein CASSQSGGELFF. Drawing the rest from reference TRBV7-7 and TRBJ2-2, the complete variable domain is GAGVSQSPRYKVTKRGQDVTLRCDPISSHATLYWYQQALGQGPEFLTYFNYEAQPDKSGLPSDRFSAERPEGSISTLTIQRTEQRDSAMYRCASSQSGGELFFGEGSRLTVL.

The V and J genes are TRBV19 and TRBJ2-2; tentative D call: TRBD1 (5 bases). The CDR3 consists of 14 residues. V lost 9 bases, J lost 4 bases, and 15 bases lay in between. Germline assignment: CDR1 LNHDA and CDR2 SQIVND (reference sequence). The CDR3 region has the DNA TGTGCCAGCACCCAGGGTTGGGGCACCGGGGAGCTGTTTTTT. This sequence encodes CASTQGWGTGELFF.

On this clone itself: Other DNA sequences in the sample encode the same CDR3. V usage is TRBV14 and J usage is TRBJ1-5; D is unresolved. The CDR3 consists of 13 residues. From germline, CDR1 is SGHDN and CDR2 FVKESK. Trimming pared 0 bases from V and 7 bases from J, leaving 7 bases between. The chain's CDR3 is CASSQERGQPQHF. The CDR3 DNA sequence: TGTGCCAGCAGCCAAGAACGGGGACAGCCCCAGCATTTT. The complete variable domain, with remaining parts taken from reference TRBV14 and TRBJ1-5, reads EAGVTQFPSHSVIEKGQTVTLRCDPISGHDNLYWYRRVMGKEIKFLLHFVKESKQDESGMPNNRFLAERTGGTYSTLKVQPAELEDSGVYFCASSQERGQPQHFGDGTRLSIL.

J is TRBJ1-1 and V is TRBV10-3, with D uncertain. Germline V gene data show CDR1 as ENHRY and CDR2 as SYGVKD. Trimming removed 0 bases from V and 4 bases from J, with 12 bases in between. CDR3 length: 15 amino acids. In nucleotides, the CDR3 is TGTGCCATCAGTGAGTCGGCGGGCAGAGGCACTGAAGCTTTCTTT. It is translated as CAISESAGRGTEAFF.

This rearrangement joins TRBV2 to TRBJ1-3; no clear D gene. The CDR3 loop spans 16 amino acids. Trimming took 1 base from V and 0 from J, leaving 10 bases between them. Per the germline V gene, CDR1 is SNHLY and CDR2 is FYNNEI. The CDR3 reads CASSEGSSNSGNTIYF. The CDR3 DNA follows: TGTGCCAGCAGTGAAGGGAGCTCGAACTCTGGAAACACCATATATTTT.

The V and J genes are TRBV19 and TRBJ1-1; 7 bases fit TRBD1. The V gene end was trimmed by 6 bases and the J gene end by 7 bases; junction bases not matched to a gene: 11. This CDR3 is built from 14 residues. CDR1 and CDR2 (germline): LNHDA, SQIVND (reference sequence). Here the CDR3 DNA reads TGTGCCAGTAGCTTCAGAATTGGACAGGATGAAGCTTTCTTT. This sequence encodes CASSFRIGQDEAFF.

This clone has more than one count but fewer than ten. This chain links TRBV4-3 with TRBJ1-6; D is ambiguous. The germline V gene encodes CDR1 LGHNA and CDR2 YSLEER. The CDR3 totals 15 residues. Trimming cost V 0 bases and J 6 bases, with 9 bases left between them. The CDR3 sequence is CASSQDSSSNSPLHF. The CDR3 nucleotides are TGCGCCAGCAGCCAAGATTCGTCGAGTAATTCACCCCTCCACTTT.

The genes are TRBV7-3 and TRBJ1-2; D call uncertain. Germline assignment: CDR1 SGHTA and CDR2 FQGTGA. This CDR3 is built from 14 residues. Deletions cut 3 bases from V and 1 base from J, with 9 bases between. The CDR3 DNA is TGTGCCAGCAGCTTTACATACTATAACTATGGCTACACCTTC. The encoded protein is CASSFTYYNYGYTF.

With respect to this clone: The germline gene is not matched at one end of the junction; a read error may be the cause. This chain joins TRBV5-1 and TRBJ1-3; TRBD1 aligns across 7 bases. This CDR3 spans 17 amino acids. Per germline, CDR1 SGHRS and CDR2 YFSETQ. The DNA for the CDR3 is TGCGCCAGCAGCGTTGGAGGACAGGTCTTGGGTGGAGACACCATATATTTT. Its translation: CASSVGGQVLGGDTIYF. Full variable domain (missing parts from reference TRBV5-1 and TRBJ1-3): KAGVTQTPRYLIKTRGQQVTLSCSPISGHRSVSWYQQTPGQGLQFLFEYFSETQRNKGNFPGRFSGRQFSNSRSEMNVSTLELGDSALYLCASSVGGQVLGGDTIYFGEGSWLTVV.

The chain employs TRBV24-1 and TRBJ1-1; D perhaps matches TRBD1 (5 bases). V was clipped by 4 bases and J by 10 bases, with 15 bases between them. The CDR3 runs 13 residues. Germline CDR1 is KGHDR and CDR2 is SFDVKD. The CDR3 loop reads CATSDQSDRGAFF. As DNA, the CDR3 is TGTGCCACCAGTGACCAGAGCGACAGAGGAGCTTTCTTT.

This sequence joins TRBV9 and TRBJ2-2; D possibly corresponds to TRBD1 (6 bases). Germline V gene data show CDR1 as SGDLS and CDR2 as YYNGEE. This CDR3 has 14 amino acids. Trimming removed 1 base from V and 6 bases from J, with 10 bases in between. For the CDR3, the DNA is TGTGCCAGCAGCGTAACAGGGCGGGCCGGGGAGCTGTTTTTT. Amino acids: CASSVTGRAGELFF. Supplemented by reference TRBV9 and TRBJ2-2, the full variable domain reads DSGVTQTPKHLITATGQRVTLRCSPRSGDLSVYWYQQSLDQGLQFLIQYYNGEERAKGNILERFSAQQFPDLHSELNLSSLELGDSALYFCASSVTGRAGELFFGEGSRLTVL.

Worth noting for this clone: The same CDR3 arises from other DNA sequences in this sample as well. V and J are TRBV28 and TRBJ2-7, with 8 bases that match TRBD2. The CDR3 sequence is 14 residues long. J gave up 5 bases and V 2 bases, and 5 bases lay outside the gene matches. CDR1 and CDR2 from the germline V gene are MDHEN and SYDVKM. The CDR3 sequence is CASSLTGGRNEQYF. CDR3 DNA sequence: TGTGCCAGCAGTTTAACGGGGGGGAGGAACGAGCAGTACTTC.

V is TRBV6-5 and J is TRBJ1-2; TRBD1 matches 8 bases. Germline CDR1 and CDR2: MNHEY and SVGAGI. The CDR3 sequence is 14 residues long. The J segment lost 4 bases and the V segment lost 5 bases, leaving 6 bases of the junction unmatched. The CDR3 protein is CASSNQGQGYGYTF. The DNA of the CDR3 is TGTGCCAGCAGTAACCAAGGACAGGGCTATGGCTACACCTTC.

The rearrangement uses TRBV4-2 and TRBJ1-4; D is unresolved. This CDR3 has 14 residues. V lost 2 bases to trimming and J lost 3 bases, with 7 bases between them. CDR1 is LGHNA and CDR2 is YNFKEQ in the germline V gene. CDR3 nucleotide sequence: TGTGCCAGCAGCCAACGGGATGCTAATGAAAAACTGTTTTTT. It yields the protein CASSQRDANEKLFF.